This T cell receptor (beta chain) was captured in a study of T cells after yellow fever vaccination. Across the whole study: In the case of low-cell-number fractions, SMART-Seq v4 Ultra Low Input was used for preparation.

TCRdb analysed the 5' RACE reads with MiXCR anew, one entry per CDR3 protein. The sample lists about 340,000 distinct CDR3 sequences, roughly 8.7% occurring once. Study-wide results and limits: In post-booster samples, most primary-vaccination clones reappeared (96% CD4, roughly 90% CD8).

A remark on this clonotype: Antigen specificity is unknown.

The V gene's germline CDR1 is MNHEY and CDR2 SVGAGI. Between the trimmed V and J ends, which lost 2 bases and 4 bases, there was a span of 8 bases. The CDR3 loop spans 13 amino acids. The clonotype comes from a man between 18 and 29 years old who received the YFV17D yellow fever vaccine. V gene TRBV6-5 combines with J gene TRBJ1-1; D call uncertain. The sequencing used PBMCs, collected on the day of the first yellow fever vaccination. The CDR3 here is CASSYALGTEAFF. CDR3 in DNA: TGTGCCAGCAGTTACGCTCTAGGCACTGAAGCTTTCTTT.